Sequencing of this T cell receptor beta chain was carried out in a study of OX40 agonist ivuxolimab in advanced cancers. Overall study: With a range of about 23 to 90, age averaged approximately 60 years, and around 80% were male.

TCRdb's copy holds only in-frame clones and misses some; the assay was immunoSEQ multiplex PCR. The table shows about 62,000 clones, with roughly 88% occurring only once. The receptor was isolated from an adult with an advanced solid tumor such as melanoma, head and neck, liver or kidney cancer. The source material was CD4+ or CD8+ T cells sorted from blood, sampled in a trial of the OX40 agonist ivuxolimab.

In nucleotides, the CDR3 is TGTGCCAGCAGCTTAGTGCTGGGACTAGGTTACGAGCAGTACTTC. This codes for CASSLVLGLGYEQYF. The V gene is TRBV7-2, the J gene TRBJ2-7; TRBD2 matches 8 bases. CDR1 and CDR2 (germline): SGHTA, FQGNSA. The V segment lost 1 base and the J segment 4 bases; nucleotides outside the gene matches: 6. The CDR3 runs 15 residues.